Below, one T cell receptor (beta chain) is given with its context. Its antigen is not known. TCRdb's copy holds only in-frame clones and misses some; the assay was immunoSEQ multiplex PCR. The sample has over 100,000 clones, roughly 96% seen once. The V and J ends lost 5 bases and 2 bases respectively, with 14 bases between them. The CDR3 is made up of 15 amino acids. Germline V gene data show CDR1 as MNHEY and CDR2 as SVGAGI. The data were taken from a study of graft-versus-host responses after intestinal transplantation. Study background: Induction using anti-thymocyte globulin, followed by tacrolimus and steroids for 3 to 4 years, was given to all recipients.

Study outcomes and limitations: Allograft graft-versus-host to host-versus-graft clonal ratios ran high in patients with graft-donor T cell macrochimerism.

Material: unstimulated CD8+ T cells sorted from spleen or lymph node cells, obtained before intestinal transplant. The receptor's source is a human donor who received an intestinal transplant. This sequence joins TRBV6-5 and TRBJ2-3, with D possibly matching TRBD1 (6 bases). CDR3 bases: TGTGCCAGCAGTCACTTAGACAGGTCCACAGATACGCAGTATTTT. It is translated as CASSHLDRSTDTQYF.